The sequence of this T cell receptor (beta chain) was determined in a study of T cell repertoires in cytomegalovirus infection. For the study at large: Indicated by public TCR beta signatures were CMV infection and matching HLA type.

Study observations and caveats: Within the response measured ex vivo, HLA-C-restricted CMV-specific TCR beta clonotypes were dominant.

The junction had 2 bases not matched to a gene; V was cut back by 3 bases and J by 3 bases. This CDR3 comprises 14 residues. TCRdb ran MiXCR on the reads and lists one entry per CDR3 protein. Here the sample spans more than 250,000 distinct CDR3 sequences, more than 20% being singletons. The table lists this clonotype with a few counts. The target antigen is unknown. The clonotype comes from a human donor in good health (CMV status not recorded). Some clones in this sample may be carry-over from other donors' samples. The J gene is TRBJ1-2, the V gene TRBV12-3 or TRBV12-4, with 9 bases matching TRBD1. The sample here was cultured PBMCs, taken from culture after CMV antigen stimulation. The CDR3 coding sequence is TGTGCCAGCAGTTTCGGGACAGGGTACTATGGCTACACCTTC. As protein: CASSFGTGYYGYTF.